The entry below describes one T cell receptor beta chain. Its antigen is not known. The sample belongs to a study of beta chain features in type 1 diabetes. Study-wide context: Patient and healthy donor groups were alike in age, gender and cell yields.

The entirety of the isolated RNA underwent reverse transcription, so expressed TCRB transcripts were sequenced. The protocol was immunoSEQ multiplex PCR, while the TCRdb copy is restricted to in-frame clones and leaves out a portion. The data hold a few hundred thousand clones, with 14% observed a single time. The study's findings and limits: Reduced insertions and increased deletions marked VDJ junctions in type 1 diabetes patients.

The CDR3 length is 14 residues. Germline CDR1 and CDR2: MDHEN and SYDVKM. V was trimmed by 7 bases and J by 1 base, leaving 14 bases between them. The chain couples TRBV28 to TRBJ2-7; D uncertain. The receptor's source is a young man in good health. Source material: central memory CD4+ T cells from blood. This CDR3 reads CASTPVGFSYEQYF. CDR3 DNA sequence: TGTGCCAGCACCCCTGTTGGATTTTCCTACGAGCAGTACTTC.